Given below is one T cell receptor (beta chain) in context. This clonotype was counted a few times. The specificity of this receptor is unknown. The input lacks base qualities; no much larger clone sits a single base away. The source of the sample is a study of T cells in Graves' hyperthyroidism and ophthalmopathy (dated by TCRdb to about 2019). As for the study more broadly: Peripheral blood was collected at initial diagnosis, before any treatment. A discovery cohort of about 96 patients, 43 with Graves' ophthalmopathy and fewer than 65 with stable Graves' hyperthyroidism, was used to find distinguishing TCR V-J signatures. Prospective prediction of ophthalmopathy was tested in an independent validation cohort of 18 to 20 hyperthyroidism patients and approximately 17 patients who later progressed to ophthalmopathy. For training and testing, the roughly 93 patients in the discovery cohort were randomly divided in a 7:3 ratio. The study also compared thyroid tissue and blood T-cell repertoires from about 6 Graves' hyperthyroidism patients. After blood sampling, hyperthyroidism patients were treated with methimazole at a starting dose of 30 mg daily, and ophthalmopathy patients were treated with high-dose intravenous methylprednisolone. TCR Vbeta CDR3 sequencing of 140 or so peripheral blood samples (over 40 ophthalmopathy, about 80 hyperthyroidism and about 17 progressor patients) is reported in the paper.

Ophthalmopathy patients had moderately to severely active disease, with a Clinical Activity Score of 3 or more, a NOSPECS grade of 4 or more, and a disease duration of less than 3 months. The study excluded patients with uncontrolled infections, other autoimmune diseases, pregnancy or lactation. Clinical symptoms, serum thyroxine and TRAb, thyroid ultrasound, and orbital computed tomography formed the basis for the diagnoses. Ficoll-Paque density gradient centrifugation was used to isolate PBMCs from about 9 ml of fresh peripheral blood. Total RNA was extracted using Trizol reagent, and RNA quality was assessed on an Agilent 2100 Bioanalyzer. The TCR beta CDR3 regions were amplified from the RNA transcripts. For the first round of RT-PCR on the TCR CDR3, the HTBI primer set was used together with the Qiagen OneStep RT-PCR kit. Libraries were constructed in a second round of multiplex PCR, after which size selection and purification were performed. Paired-end sequencing of the libraries was performed with 100 bp reads on an Illumina HiSeq2000. The original methods were these. Raw data were processed with SOAPnuke, discarding reads with adapters, uncalled bases, mean Phred below 15, or no exact constant-primer or identifier match. High-quality paired reads were merged with COPE v1.2.5, and unique nucleotide sequences were defined as clonotypes. Clonotypes were aligned to IMGT TRBV, TRBD and TRBJ reference segments using MiTCR v1.1. The analysis included only V-J combinations with a frequency above 0.0001, which together covered roughly 99% of the repertoires. A TCS score was defined as the ratio of F50 (clonal expansion) to E x V (chaos), with BLOSUM62-based TCRdist applied between CDR3 peptides within each V-J. Welch's t-statistics and random forest reduced approximately 520 V-J features to 10 to 15, which were used in a naive Bayes classifier (R e1071). TCRdb trimmed public reads at Q25 via fastp, called clones via MiXCR and kept in-frame beta chains. Each entry is one CDR3 protein sequence, shown with its most common DNA and genes. TCRdb, rather than the study authors, made the V and J calls. The sample data list approximately 250,000 distinct CDR3 sequences, and approximately 25% of these were observed just once. The top ten clones comprise under 40% of the sample.

The research as a whole found: A model built on a 13 V-J signature distinguished ophthalmopathy from stable hyperthyroidism, reaching roughly 88% sensitivity and under 84% specificity in cross-validation and 80%/75% in testing. Most expanded thyroid clonotypes (frequency above 0.001) were also found in blood, which suggests that blood repertoires may mirror thyroid immune responses. In validation, progression to ophthalmopathy was predicted by the model with 70.59% sensitivity and about 72% specificity, a median of around 5.9 months before onset. Sample size was not statistically predetermined, and blinding of investigators to group allocation was not performed.

The CDR3, cysteine through phenylalanine, is 13 amino acids long. The kept DNA is CDR3 alone, 39 bases in frame from the first base. Trimming leaves V shorter by 8 bases and J shorter by 5 bases, with the junction holding 4 bases beyond the gene matches. In this chain, TRBV12-3 or TRBV12-4 is recombined with TRBJ1-1; 11 bases in the junction line up with TRBD1. This TCR was recovered from a woman aged 40 to 55 with Graves' ophthalmopathy. Sequences were obtained from blood. The nucleotide sequence is TGTGCCAGCTGGACAGGGGGCGGGACTGAAGCTTTCTTT. Translated, it reads CASWTGGGTEAFF.